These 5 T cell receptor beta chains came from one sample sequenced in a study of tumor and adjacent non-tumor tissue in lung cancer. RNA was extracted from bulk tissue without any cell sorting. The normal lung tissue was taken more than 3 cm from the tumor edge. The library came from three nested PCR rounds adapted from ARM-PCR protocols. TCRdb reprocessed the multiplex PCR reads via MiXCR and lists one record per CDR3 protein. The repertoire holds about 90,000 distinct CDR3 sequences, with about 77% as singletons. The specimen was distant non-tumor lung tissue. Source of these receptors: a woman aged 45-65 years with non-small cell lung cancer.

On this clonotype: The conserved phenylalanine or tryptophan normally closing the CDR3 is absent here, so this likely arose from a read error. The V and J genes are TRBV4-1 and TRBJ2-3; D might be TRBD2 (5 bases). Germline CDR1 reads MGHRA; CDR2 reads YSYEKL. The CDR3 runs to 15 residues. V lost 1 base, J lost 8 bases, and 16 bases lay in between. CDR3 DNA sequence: TGCGCCAGCAGCCAAGTGGGAACAGAGGGAGTTACGCAGTATTAT. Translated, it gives CASSQVGTEGVTQYY.

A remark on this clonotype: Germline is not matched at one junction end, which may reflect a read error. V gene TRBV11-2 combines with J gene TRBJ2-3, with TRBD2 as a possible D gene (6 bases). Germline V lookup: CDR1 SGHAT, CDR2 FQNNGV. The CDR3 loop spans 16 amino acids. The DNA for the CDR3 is TGTGCCAGCAGCTTCTGGGGCCAGCTAGCGATAGATGCGCAGTATTTT. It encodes CASSFWGQLAIDAQYF.

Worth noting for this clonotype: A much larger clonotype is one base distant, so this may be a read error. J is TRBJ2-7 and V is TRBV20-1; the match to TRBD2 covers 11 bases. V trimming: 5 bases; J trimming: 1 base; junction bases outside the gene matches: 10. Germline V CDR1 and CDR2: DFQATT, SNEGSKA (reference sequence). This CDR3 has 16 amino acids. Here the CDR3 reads CSAGETSGTFSYEQYF. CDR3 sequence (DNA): TGCAGTGCTGGGGAGACTAGCGGGACGTTTTCCTACGAGCAGTACTTC.

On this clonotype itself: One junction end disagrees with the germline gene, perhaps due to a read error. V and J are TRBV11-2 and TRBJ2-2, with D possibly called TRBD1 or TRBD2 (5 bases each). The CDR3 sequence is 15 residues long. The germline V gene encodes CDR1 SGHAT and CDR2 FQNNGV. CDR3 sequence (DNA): TGTGCCAGGAGCTTAGCGCGAGAGGACACCGGGGAGCCGTTTTTT. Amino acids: CARSLAREDTGEPFF.

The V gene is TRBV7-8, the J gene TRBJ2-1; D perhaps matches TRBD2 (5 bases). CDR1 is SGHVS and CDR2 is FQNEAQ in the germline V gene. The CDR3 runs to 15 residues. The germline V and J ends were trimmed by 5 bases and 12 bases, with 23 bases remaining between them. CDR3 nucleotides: TGTGCCAGCAGCATAGAATGTACTAGTTTGATCGGGCAGTTCTTC. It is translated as CASSIECTSLIGQFF.